These T cell receptor beta chains were read from a single sample in a study of T-cell reconstitution after alpha-beta-depleted transplantation in children. TCRdb used MiXCR to reprocess the PCR reads, holding one entry per CDR3 protein. The repertoire holds about a million distinct CDR3 sequences, with about 29% as singletons. Sequencing was performed on PBMCs, mostly from graft donor cells, taken 360 days after TCRalphabeta/CD19-depleted stem cell transplant. The receptor set was obtained from a boy in the first two years of life who had a stem cell transplant for SCID, so the T cells may come from the graft donor. Each CDR3 is given with its conserved first and last residue. Fields, in order: V gene, D gene, clone size, J gene, CDR3 protein, CDR3 DNA. D genes are given only for firm matches. Size tells how often a clone was seen (once, few, many) or the class of an expanded clone, and some rows leave it out.

TRBV5-5,TRBD1,-,TRBJ1-5,CASSRGQGGNQPQHF,TGTGCCAGCAGCCGAGGACAGGGTGGCAATCAGCCCCAGCATTTT
TRBV29-1,-,few,TRBJ2-5,CSVGAGARGYQETQYF,TGCAGCGTTGGGGCCGGGGCTCGGGGGTACCAAGAGACCCAGTACTTC
TRBV4-3,-,-,TRBJ2-1,CASSQDTWRGPYNEQFF,TGCGCCAGCAGCCAAGATACATGGCGGGGGCCGTACAATGAGCAGTTCTTC
TRBV14,-,-,TRBJ2-1,CASSQDLGFSYNEQFF,TGTGCCAGCAGCCAAGATCTCGGGTTCTCCTACAATGAGCAGTTCTTC
TRBV24-1,-,once,TRBJ1-2,CATSDEGQNGYTF,TGTGCCACCAGTGATGAAGGACAGAACGGCTACACCTTC
TRBV29-1,TRBD2,few,TRBJ2-7,CSVLIAGLEQYF,TGCAGCGTCCTGATAGCGGGCCTCGAGCAGTACTTC
TRBV5-5,-,-,TRBJ2-5,CASSPTDPGGTQYF,TGTGCCAGCAGCCCGACCGACCCAGGAGGGACCCAGTACTTC
TRBV4-3,-,-,TRBJ1-6,CASSQDWRTNSPLHF,TGCGCCAGCAGCCAAGACTGGCGGACCAATTCACCCCTCCACTTT
TRBV6-5,-,-,TRBJ2-1,CASSYSRAGNEQFF,TGTGCCAGCAGTTACTCCAGGGCGGGTAATGAGCAGTTCTTC
TRBV6-2/TRBV6-3,TRBD1,-,TRBJ1-4,CASSYSIRGPGGLSEKLFF,TGTGCCAGCAGTTACTCGATCCGGGGGCCAGGGGGATTGAGTGAAAAACTGTTTTTT
TRBV7-2,-,-,TRBJ2-7,CASSITSTGLRDEQYF,TGTGCCAGCAGCATAACTTCGACAGGTTTAAGGGACGAGCAGTACTTC
TRBV9,-,-,TRBJ2-7,CASSVSAASPLYEQYF,TGTGCCAGCAGCGTATCTGCGGCCTCCCCCCTCTACGAGCAGTACTTC
TRBV7-6,-,-,TRBJ2-7,CASSRRKARDYEQYF,TGTGCCAGCAGCAGACGCAAGGCCAGAGATTACGAGCAGTACTTC
TRBV7-2,-,few,TRBJ2-7,CASSFHSTTSYEQYF,TGTGCCAGCAGCTTTCACAGCACCACTTCCTACGAGCAGTACTTC
TRBV29-1,-,-,TRBJ2-1,CSVLVLAKNEQFF,TGCAGCGTGCTTGTCCTTGCGAAGAATGAGCAGTTCTTC
TRBV28,-,-,TRBJ1-1,CASSRAAEAFF,TGTGCCAGCAGTCGGGCGGCTGAAGCTTTCTTT
TRBV5-1,-,-,TRBJ2-7,CASSWGQGGFEQYF,TGCGCCAGCAGCTGGGGGCAGGGGGGATTCGAGCAGTACTTC
TRBV15,-,once,TRBJ2-2,CATSRGSVATGELFF,TGTGCCACCAGCAGAGGGTCAGTGGCAACCGGGGAGCTGTTTTTT
TRBV12-3/TRBV12-4,TRBD1,-,TRBJ2-1,CASSLRQGAGNEQFF,TGTGCCAGCAGTTTACGGCAGGGGGCTGGCAATGAGCAGTTCTTC
TRBV14,-,-,TRBJ2-1,CASSQVHHPEIGFPYNEQFF,TGTGCCAGCAGCCAAGTACACCACCCAGAAATCGGGTTTCCCTACAATGAGCAGTTCTTC
TRBV6-1,-,-,TRBJ1-1,CASSEIATEAFF,TGTGCCAGCAGTGAAATCGCCACTGAAGCTTTCTTT
TRBV24-1,TRBD1,-,TRBJ2-5,CATGDRAEETQYF,TGTGCCACCGGGGACAGGGCGGAAGAGACCCAGTACTTC
TRBV3-1,TRBD2,many,TRBJ2-1,CASSQEGRGGREQFF,TGTGCCAGCAGCCAAGAGGGACGGGGGGGCCGTGAGCAGTTCTTC
TRBV28,-,few,TRBJ1-2,CASRPGGGGYTF,TGTGCCAGCAGGCCCGGCGGGGGCGGCTACACCTTC
TRBV5-1,-,few,TRBJ2-2,CASSFPGETGELFF,TGCGCCAGCAGCTTCCCAGGGGAAACCGGGGAGCTGTTTTTT
TRBV6-2/TRBV6-3,-,-,TRBJ1-5,CASSYDLGETQPQHF,TGTGCCAGCAGTTACGATTTGGGGGAGACTCAGCCCCAGCATTTT
TRBV27,TRBD1,-,TRBJ2-1,CASSLRAGGLPSSYNEQFF,TGTGCCAGCAGTTTAAGGGCAGGGGGCCTACCTAGCTCCTACAATGAGCAGTTCTTC
TRBV10-2,-,few,TRBJ2-3,CASSESAGFTDTQYF,TGCGCCAGCAGTGAGTCGGCAGGCTTCACAGATACGCAGTATTTT
TRBV29-1,TRBD1,few,TRBJ2-1,CSVAPGWTGPYNEQFF,TGCAGCGTTGCTCCAGGTTGGACAGGGCCTTACAATGAGCAGTTCTTC
TRBV5-1,-,few,TRBJ2-7,CASSWYDRAYEQYF,TGCGCCAGCAGCTGGTACGACAGAGCGTACGAGCAGTACTTC
TRBV6-1,TRBD2,-,TRBJ2-7,CASSTGGLGGYEQYF,TGTGCCAGCAGCACTGGTGGACTAGGAGGGTACGAGCAGTACTTC
TRBV7-8,-,-,TRBJ2-3,CASSSSVFSGYTDTQYF,TGTGCCAGCAGCTCCTCGGTTTTTAGCGGATACACAGATACGCAGTATTTT
TRBV12-3/TRBV12-4,TRBD2,-,TRBJ2-2,CASSTGGAGRSTGELFF,TGTGCCAGCAGTACCGGGGGGGCAGGACGGAGTACCGGGGAGCTGTTTTTT
TRBV2,TRBD1,-,TRBJ1-1,CASSKGTGGFRDEAFF,TGTGCCAGCAGTAAGGGGACAGGGGGATTTCGTGATGAAGCTTTCTTT
TRBV5-1,-,-,TRBJ2-7,CASSFEDSYEQYF,TGCGCCAGCAGCTTTGAGGACTCCTACGAGCAGTACTTC
TRBV5-5,TRBD2,-,TRBJ2-1,CASSFGAGPYNEQFF,TGTGCCAGCAGCTTTGGAGCGGGGCCGTACAATGAGCAGTTCTTC
TRBV20-1,TRBD2,once,TRBJ2-3,CSARDGPSGGTDTQYF,TGCAGTGCTAGAGATGGGCCTAGCGGAGGCACAGATACGCAGTATTTT
TRBV11-2,-,few,TRBJ1-4,CASSLDRHATNEKLFF,TGTGCCAGCAGCTTAGATAGACATGCAACTAATGAAAAACTGTTTTTT
TRBV11-1,TRBD2,-,TRBJ2-1,CASSLAVAGSAYNEQFF,TGTGCCAGCAGCTTAGCCGTAGCGGGGTCCGCGTACAATGAGCAGTTCTTC
TRBV24-1,TRBD2,-,TRBJ2-5,CATSEPPGRGETQYF,TGTGCCACCAGTGAACCCCCAGGGAGGGGAGAGACCCAGTACTTC
TRBV9,-,few,TRBJ1-3,CASSVLGRVVAGNTIYF,TGTGCCAGCAGCGTATTGGGCAGGGTAGTCGCTGGAAACACCATATATTTT
TRBV5-1,-,-,TRBJ2-3,CASSPRTSLSADTQYF,TGCGCCAGCAGCCCCCGGACCAGCCTCAGCGCAGATACGCAGTATTTT
TRBV7-2,-,few,TRBJ1-3,CASSSLAGNTIYF,TGTGCCAGCAGCTCCCTGGCGGGAAACACCATATATTTT
TRBV12-3/TRBV12-4,-,-,TRBJ2-3,CASSLLGILRTDTQYF,TGTGCCAGCAGTTTACTAGGGATACTACGCACAGATACGCAGTATTTT
TRBV28,-,-,TRBJ2-1,CASSWLRDEQFF,TGTGCCAGCAGTTGGCTACGGGATGAGCAGTTCTTC
TRBV20-1,-,-,TRBJ2-7,CSAAGFAYEQYF,TGCAGTGCTGCGGGATTCGCCTACGAGCAGTACTTC
TRBV19,-,-,TRBJ2-3,CASSIASRGGFSTDTQYF,TGTGCCAGTAGTATAGCTAGCAGGGGTGGTTTCAGCACAGATACGCAGTATTTT
TRBV28,TRBD1,-,TRBJ1-2,CATLGQGAYGYTF,TGTGCCACCTTGGGACAGGGTGCGTATGGCTACACCTTC
TRBV29-1,-,-,TRBJ2-7,CSVGPRGGFYEQYF,TGCAGCGTGGGACCTAGAGGGGGATTCTACGAGCAGTACTTC
TRBV20-1,TRBD2,-,TRBJ2-1,CSARSPGLAAWNEQFF,TGCAGTGCTAGATCTCCGGGACTAGCGGCTTGGAATGAGCAGTTCTTC
TRBV5-1,-,-,TRBJ2-1,CASSDPSRPTAPLSYNEQFF,TGCGCCAGCAGCGACCCCTCAAGGCCCACCGCCCCTCTCTCCTACAATGAGCAGTTCTTC
TRBV5-1,-,few,TRBJ2-3,CASSLGNGADTQYF,TGCGCCAGCAGCCTCGGGAACGGAGCAGATACGCAGTATTTT
TRBV20-1,-,few,TRBJ2-1,CSASRGSTNNLQFF,TGCAGTGCTAGTCGCGGGTCCACTAACAATTTGCAGTTCTTC
TRBV7-2,-,-,TRBJ2-7,CASSLAIEQYF,TGTGCCAGCAGCTTAGCCATCGAGCAGTACTTC
TRBV4-2,-,few,TRBJ2-4,CASSPGVGVDIQYF,TGTGCCAGCAGCCCAGGGGTCGGGGTGGACATTCAGTACTTC